The 27 T cell receptor beta chains presented below share a single source sample, sequenced in a study of blood T cell repertoires in COVID-19. The data were produced by immunoSEQ multiplex PCR, yet TCRdb's version contains in-frame clones alone and is incomplete. The repertoire holds hundreds of thousands of clones, with 80% to 90% as singletons. What was sequenced was PBMCs or T cells enriched from blood (not recorded which). The receptors here all came from an older woman who had recovered from COVID-19.

The gene calls are TRBV13 and TRBJ2-1; possible D gene TRBD2, 6 bases. The CDR3 extends over 16 amino acids. V was pared by 8 bases and J by 4 bases, with 21 bases between. CDR1 and CDR2 from the germline V gene are PRHDT and FYEKMQ (reference sequence). Written as DNA, the CDR3 is TGTGCCAGCGTCATGAATCCGGGACTCGATTACAATGAGCAGTTCTTC. Translation gives CASVMNPGLDYNEQFF.

V and J are TRBV9 and TRBJ1-3, with TRBD1 matching over 7 bases. Germline values: CDR1 SGDLS, CDR2 YYNGEE. J lost 0 bases, V lost 4 bases, and 7 bases had no gene match. The CDR3 contains 16 residues. The chain's CDR3 is CASSSLPGGSGNTIYF. The CDR3 DNA sequence: TGTGCCAGCAGCTCACTCCCAGGGGGCTCTGGAAACACCATATATTTT.

This chain links TRBV5-6 with TRBJ2-7, with 7 bases identical to TRBD1. Germline V gene lookup returns CDR1 SGHDT and CDR2 YYEEEE. Trimming cost V 6 bases and J 1 base; bases outside gene matches: 7. The CDR3 totals 14 residues. This chain's CDR3 is CASTRDRISYEQYF. CDR3 sequence (DNA): TGTGCCAGCACCCGGGACAGAATTTCCTACGAGCAGTACTTC.

The chain links TRBV2 to TRBJ1-5; 10 bases fit TRBD1. J gave up 2 bases and V 9 bases, and 1 base lay outside the gene matches. The germline V gene encodes CDR1 SNHLY and CDR2 FYNNEI. CDR3 length equals 13 residues. This CDR3 reads CASGTGGNQPQHF. The DNA of the CDR3 is TGTGCCAGTGGGACAGGGGGCAATCAGCCCCAGCATTTT.

The table lists this clone with a few counts. The chain has TRBV6-4 and TRBJ1-6; 9 bases match TRBD1. This CDR3 is built from 15 residues. Per the germline V gene, CDR1 is MRHNA and CDR2 is SNTAGT. The ends lost 2 bases at V and 13 bases at J; junction bases unmatched: 9. CDR3 in amino acids: CASSDRTGVPLPLHF. CDR3 sequence (DNA): TGTGCCAGCAGTGACAGGACAGGGGTCCCCCTTCCCCTCCACTTT.

The chain carries TRBV6-1 and TRBJ1-5; D might be TRBD1 (5 bases). Germline-derived CDR1 and CDR2 are MNHNS and SASEGT. The length of the CDR3 is 14 residues. With 3 bases removed from V and 7 bases from J, the gap between germline ends came to 13 bases. CDR3 DNA: TGTGCCAGCAGTGAGTGGGGGGAAGGACAGCCCCAGCATTTT. Translated, it gives CASSEWGEGQPQHF.

This sequence joins TRBV5-4 and TRBJ1-6, with D perhaps matching TRBD1 (6 bases). The CDR3 extends over 20 amino acids. Germline values: CDR1 SGHNT, CDR2 YYREEE (reference sequence). Between the trimmed V and J ends, which lost 0 bases and 4 bases, there was a span of 23 bases. This CDR3 is CASSLGLEKTGKGYNSPLHF. DNA for the CDR3: TGTGCCAGCAGCTTGGGATTGGAGAAAACAGGGAAGGGGTATAATTCACCCCTCCACTTT.

The chain recombines TRBV3-1 (or the pseudogene TRBV3-2) with TRBJ1-1; weak D call: TRBD1 (6 bases). The CDR3 spans 14 residues. Between the trimmed V and J ends, which lost 2 bases and 0 bases, there was a span of 7 bases. The germline CDR1 and CDR2 sequences are LGHDT and YNNKEL (reference sequence). The CDR3 region has the DNA TGTGCCAGCAGCCAACCAGGGGTGAACACTGAAGCTTTCTTT. Protein: CASSQPGVNTEAFF.

This chain joins TRBV5-4 and TRBJ2-3; perhaps TRBD2 as D (6 bases). Trimming shortened V by 4 bases and J by 10 bases, and 16 bases separated the two germline ends. Germline V gives CDR1 SGHNT, CDR2 YYREEE (reference sequence). The CDR3 spans 13 residues. The CDR3, as DNA: TGTGCCAGCAGCCCCGGGACTGATGGAGCGCAGTATTTT. Translation: CASSPGTDGAQYF.

This clone was recorded a few times. The V gene is TRBV7-8, the J gene TRBJ1-5; TRBD1 might be the D (5 bases). Germline loops: CDR1 SGHVS, CDR2 FQNEAQ. Trimming took off 1 base at V and 5 bases at J, with 12 bases between the two ends. CDR3 size: 15 residues. CDR3 region: CASSLVSGYYQPQHF. The CDR3 region has the DNA TGTGCCAGCAGCTTAGTGTCAGGGTATTATCAGCCCCAGCATTTT.

The V gene is TRBV2, the J gene TRBJ2-1; 7 bases align to TRBD1. CDR3 length equals 15 residues. V shed 7 bases, J shed 8 bases, and the junction held 14 bases outside the gene matches. The germline V gene encodes CDR1 SNHLY and CDR2 FYNNEI. The CDR3 region has the DNA TGTGCCAGCACGCATCAGGGGGTGCTAATAGATGAGCAGTTCTTC. Amino acids: CASTHQGVLIDEQFF.

The chain recombines TRBV2 with TRBJ1-5; D not certain. The CDR3 has 14 residues. Deletions cut 3 bases from V and 2 bases from J, with 8 bases between. Germline V gene sequence: CDR1 SNHLY, CDR2 FYNNEI. This CDR3 reads CASSDYGRNQPQHF. The DNA of the CDR3 is TGTGCCAGCAGTGACTATGGGCGCAATCAGCCCCAGCATTTT.

The chain employs TRBV19 and TRBJ1-4, with D unresolved. This CDR3 is 19 amino acids long. Trimming left V 2 bases short and J 0 bases short, with 19 bases between. Germline CDR1 LNHDA, CDR2 SQIVND (reference sequence). CDR3 coding DNA: TGTGCCAGTAGTATATACCCCCCGCGACAAGCTGCAACTAATGAAAAACTGTTTTTT. Amino acids: CASSIYPPRQAATNEKLFF.

CDR3 sequence: CSATNTDRAAETQYF. CDR3 in DNA: TGCAGCGCCACAAATACGGACAGGGCAGCGGAGACCCAGTACTTC. The chain is built from TRBV29-1 and TRBJ2-5; 8 bases map to TRBD1. Trimming cost V 7 bases and J 5 bases; bases outside gene matches: 15. Germline V lookup: CDR1 SQVTM, CDR2 ANQGSEA. This CDR3 has 15 residues.

In DNA form, the CDR3 reads TGTGCCAGCAGCTTGTCTTTCACTAGCGGCTACGAGCAGTACGTC. It specifies CASSLSFTSGYEQYV. The chain carries TRBV5-6 and TRBJ2-7, with 8 bases identical to TRBD2. The CDR3 covers 15 residues. Germline CDR1 reads SGHDT; CDR2 reads YYEEEE. J lost 3 bases, V lost 1 base, and 6 bases had no gene match.

The chain joins TRBV21-1 to TRBJ2-4; the table calls TRBD2, which could not be checked here. TRBV21-1 is classified as a pseudogene. The CDR3 has 17 amino acids. The CDR3 protein is CASSNPYTSGGAGIQYF. The CDR3 DNA follows: TGTGCCAGCAGCAACCCATACACTAGCGGGGGGGCGGGCATTCAGTACTTC.

This clone was seen just once. The chain joins TRBV4-1 to TRBJ2-3; TRBD2 agrees at 8 bases. V was pared by 6 bases and J by 5 bases, with 7 bases of the junction left unmatched. The CDR3 length is 14 residues. The germline gives CDR1 MGHRA, CDR2 YSYEKL. CDR3 nucleotides: TGCGCCAGCAGGCCTACGGGGGGGCTAGATACGCAGTATTTT. It encodes CASRPTGGLDTQYF.

The chain is built from TRBV5-1 and TRBJ1-3; 10 bases are a match to TRBD1. Germline V gene data show CDR1 as SGHRS and CDR2 as YFSETQ. The trim removed 3 bases at V and 3 bases at J, leaving 3 bases unmatched. The length of the CDR3 is 15 residues. The CDR3 DNA is TGCGCCAGCAGCTCGACAGGGGGCAGTGGAAACACCATATATTTT. Translating gives CASSSTGGSGNTIYF.

The chain carries TRBV4-1 and TRBJ2-7, with D possibly TRBD1 on 6 matching bases. Trimming removed 1 base from V and 5 bases from J, with 15 bases in between. The CDR3 has 15 amino acids. CDR1 and CDR2 from the germline V gene are MGHRA and YSYEKL. CDR3 nucleotides: TGCGCCAGCAGCCAAGTGGCCGGGACAAACAACGAGCAGTACTTC. Residues: CASSQVAGTNNEQYF.

The chain uses TRBV7-8 and TRBJ2-4; 8 positions match TRBD2. The CDR3 loop spans 17 amino acids. Trimming cost V 5 bases and J 1 base; bases outside gene matches: 10. Per the germline V gene, CDR1 is SGHVS and CDR2 is FQNEAQ. The CDR3 DNA is TGTGCCAGCAGCCGAAGTCCCTCTAGCGGGGCCAAAAACATTCAGTACTTC. This encodes CASSRSPSSGAKNIQYF.

This clone came up once. The rearrangement joins TRBV11-3 to TRBJ1-1, with TRBD1 as a possible D gene (5 bases). CDR3 length equals 14 residues. Per germline, CDR1 SGHNT and CDR2 YENEEA. V was trimmed by 8 bases and J by 4 bases, leaving 17 bases between them. The CDR3 loop is CASERRWGGTEAFF. Written as DNA, the CDR3 is TGTGCCAGCGAAAGGAGGTGGGGGGGCACTGAAGCTTTCTTT. Variable domain in full (rest from reference TRBV11-3 and TRBJ1-1): EAGVVQSPRYKIIEKKQPVAFWCNPISGHNTLYWYLQNLGQGPELLIRYENEEAVDDSQLPKDRFSAERLKGVDSTLKIQPAELGDSAVYLCASERRWGGTEAFFGQGTRLTVV.

Only a few counts were recorded for this clone. This rearrangement joins TRBV2 to TRBJ1-4; D remains unclear. Germline lookup yields CDR1 SNHLY and CDR2 FYNNEI. The V end lost 4 bases, the J end lost 8 bases, and 8 bases lay between the germline ends. The CDR3 runs to 12 residues. The CDR3 coding sequence is TGTGCCAGCAGTGGTTCAGGAGAAAAACTGTTTTTT. Amino acids: CASSGSGEKLFF.

J is TRBJ1-5 and V is TRBV6-6; weak D call: TRBD1 (5 bases). Germline values: CDR1 MNHNY, CDR2 SVGAGI (reference sequence). This CDR3 contains 15 residues. V lost 7 bases to trimming and J lost 4 bases, with 17 bases between them. The CDR3 nucleotides are TGTGCCAGCACCCAGCGGGGGACGGGAAATCAGCCCCAGCATTTT. This sequence encodes CASTQRGTGNQPQHF.

The gene calls are TRBV7-2 and TRBJ2-3; TRBD2 is a possible D gene (7 bases). The CDR3 loop spans 14 amino acids. V dropped 5 bases and J dropped 5 bases, with 14 bases sitting between them. CDR1 and CDR2 (germline): SGHTA, FQGNSA. CDR3: CASSDGGQGDTQYF. The CDR3 DNA reads as TGTGCCAGCAGCGACGGGGGGCAGGGAGATACGCAGTATTTT.

This clone appeared once. This chain joins TRBV6-6 and TRBJ1-5, with 8 bases lining up with TRBD1. The CDR3 consists of 16 residues. The V and J ends lost 6 bases and 5 bases, in that order; junction bases with no gene match: 12. Germline V gene data show CDR1 as MNHNY and CDR2 as SVGAGI (reference sequence). CDR3 loop: CASSPRQGRDDQPQHF. In DNA, the CDR3 is TGTGCCAGCAGCCCCCGACAGGGGCGGGATGATCAGCCCCAGCATTTT.

V and J are TRBV10-1 and TRBJ2-7; 10 bases are shared with TRBD1. V lost 8 bases, J lost 0 bases, and 10 bases stayed unmatched. This CDR3 has 16 residues. From germline, CDR1 is WNHNN and CDR2 SYGVQD (reference sequence). CDR3 nucleotides: TGCGCCAGCCCGACAGGGGGCAGGGCCAGCTCCTACGAGCAGTACTTC. Translation gives CASPTGGRASSYEQYF.

The chain joins TRBV2 to TRBJ1-5; D call uncertain. V was trimmed by 5 bases and J by 4 bases, leaving 6 bases between them. The CDR3 length is 12 residues. Germline CDR1 is SNHLY and CDR2 is FYNNEI. The CDR3 sequence: CASSQDNQPQHF. The CDR3, as DNA: TGTGCCAGCAGTCAGGATAATCAGCCCCAGCATTTT.